This T cell receptor beta chain was sequenced for a study of blood T cell repertoires in COVID-19. As originally analysed: Amplifying reference gene primers gave estimates of nucleated cell counts. The repertoire was sequenced with immunoSEQ multiplex PCR; TCRdb's copy has only in-frame clones and lacks some. The V and J calls and clone size come from that table; D and trimming were worked out from the DNA. The sample records approximately 130,000 clones, approximately 84% being singletons. After removal of 3 bases from V and 4 bases from J, the junction contained 5 bases not matched to a gene. Germline lookup yields CDR1 SGHTA and CDR2 FQGTGA. The CDR3 totals 15 residues.

The rearrangement uses TRBV7-3 and TRBJ2-1; TRBD1 matches 8 bases. Sequenced sample: peripheral blood. This clonotype was sampled from a human donor in a cohort sampled during active COVID-19. CDR3 protein: CASSFGQGPYNEQFF. The CDR3 DNA reads as TGTGCCAGCAGCTTCGGACAGGGCCCTTACAATGAGCAGTTCTTC. The full variable domain, completed using reference TRBV7-3 and TRBJ2-1, is GAGVSQTPSNKVTEKGKYVELRCDPISGHTALYWYRQSLGQGPEFLIYFQGTGAADDSGLPNDRFFAVRPEGSVSTLKIQRTERGDSAVYLCASSFGQGPYNEQFFGPGTRLTVL.